The 31 T cell receptor beta chains given below trace back to one sample, sequenced in a study of blood T cell repertoires in COVID-19. This table comes from immunoSEQ multiplex PCR, and its TCRdb copy is limited to in-frame clones, with some not included. The repertoire has about 270,000 clones, just under 90% of them found once; the top ten carry 1.5% to 2%. The sequencing input was PBMCs or T cells enriched from blood (not recorded which). All receptors come from a woman between 55 and 75 years old who had recovered from COVID-19.

V is TRBV15 and J is TRBJ2-1; D is unclear. Trimming left V 0 bases short and J 0 bases short, with 12 bases between. In germline, CDR1 is LNHNV, CDR2 YYDKDF (reference sequence). There are 17 residues in the CDR3. The CDR3 region has the DNA TGTGCCACCAGCAGAGAGTCCTGGTCTAGCTCCTACAATGAGCAGTTCTTC. It translates to CATSRESWSSSYNEQFF. Complete variable domain (other parts from reference TRBV15 and TRBJ2-1): DAMVIQNPRYQVTQFGKPVTLSCSQTLNHNVMYWYQQKSSQAPKLLFHYYDKDFNNEADTPDNFQSRRPNTSFCFLDIRSPGLGDTAMYLCATSRESWSSSYNEQFFGPGTRLTVL.

A word on this clone: Distinct nucleotide sequences in the sample also encode this CDR3. This chain connects TRBV12-5 to TRBJ1-1; 9 bases fit TRBD1. V dropped 6 bases and J dropped 1; count of bases not matched to a gene: 3. This CDR3 has 14 residues. Germline-derived CDR1 and CDR2 are LGHNT and FRNRAP. The CDR3 coding sequence is TGTGCTAGTGGCCGGACAGGGGCGAACACTGAAGCTTTCTTT. Amino acid sequence: CASGRTGANTEAFF.

This chain connects TRBV11-3 to TRBJ2-7, with D unresolved. Trimming removed 1 base from V and 6 bases from J, with 16 bases in between. CDR1 SGHNT and CDR2 YENEEA come from the germline V gene. The CDR3 contains 15 residues. CDR3 protein: CASSLAAAAGGEQYF. CDR3 sequence (DNA): TGTGCCAGCAGCTTAGCGGCAGCCGCAGGTGGCGAGCAGTACTTC.

The V and J genes are TRBV6-1 and TRBJ2-7, with D perhaps matching TRBD2 (6 bases). The V end lost 3 bases, the J end lost 3 bases, and 15 bases lay between the germline ends. Germline V CDR1 and CDR2: MNHNS, SASEGT. The length of the CDR3 is 15 residues. The chain's CDR3 is CASSETWGVFYEQYF. DNA for the CDR3: TGTGCCAGCAGTGAGACATGGGGGGTGTTCTACGAGCAGTACTTC.

The chain joins TRBV27 to TRBJ2-7; 8 bases match TRBD2. The trim removed 4 bases at V and 3 bases at J, leaving 8 bases unmatched. The V gene's germline CDR1 is MNHEY and CDR2 SMNVEV (reference sequence). The CDR3 runs to 15 residues. Here the CDR3 DNA reads TGTGCCAGCAGTTCACTTTTAGCGGGACTCTACGAGCAGTACTTC. Its protein is CASSSLLAGLYEQYF.

The CDR3, as DNA: TGTGCCAGCAGCCCCCGCAGCGGGGGGACAAATGAGCAGTTCTTC. This translates into CASSPRSGGTNEQFF. V usage is TRBV7-6 and J usage is TRBJ2-1; the match to TRBD2 covers 9 bases. The CDR3 is 15 residues long. Germline loops: CDR1 SGHVS, CDR2 FNYEAQ. Losses at the gene ends were 5 bases for V and 7 bases for J; bases not matched to a gene: 9. Looking up the rest from reference TRBV7-6 and TRBJ2-1 gives the full variable domain: GAGVSQSPRYKVTKRGQDVALRCDPISGHVSLYWYRQALGQGPEFLTYFNYEAQQDKSGLPNDRFSAERPEGSISTLTIQRTEQRDSAMYRCASSPRSGGTNEQFFGPGTRLTVL.

The gene calls are TRBV10-3 and TRBJ2-7; TRBD1 matches at 7 bases. With 3 bases clipped from V and 6 bases from J, the junction kept 2 bases outside the gene matches. CDR3 length: 12 residues. CDR1 and CDR2 from the germline V gene are ENHRY and SYGVKD. The CDR3 bases are TGTGCCATCAGTGATAGGGGGCCCGAGCAGTACTTC. The encoded protein is CAISDRGPEQYF.

The V gene is TRBV7-3, the J gene TRBJ2-5; D uncertain. The CDR3 is made up of 13 amino acids. The germline gives CDR1 SGHTA, CDR2 FQGTGA. Trimming stripped 3 bases from V and 4 bases from J, with 9 bases between. For the CDR3, the DNA is TGTGCCAGCAGCTTCAGTTCGGGAGAGACCCAGTACTTC. Translation gives CASSFSSGETQYF.

This clone turned up a few times. The chain joins TRBV7-9 to TRBJ1-2; 9 bases match TRBD1. Germline CDR1 SEHNR, CDR2 FQNEAQ (reference sequence). This CDR3 contains 13 residues. V lost 7 bases to trimming and J lost 8 bases; unmatched junction nucleotides: 8. This chain's CDR3 is CASTPGQGYGYTF. In DNA, the CDR3 is TGTGCCAGCACACCGGGACAGGGTTACGGCTACACCTTC.

V and J are TRBV10-1 and TRBJ2-3; no clear D. The CDR3 extends over 12 amino acids. V was pared by 4 bases and J by 2 bases, with 4 bases between. Germline V gene sequence: CDR1 WNHNN, CDR2 SYGVQD (reference sequence). The CDR3 region is CASSGLTDTQYF. The CDR3 nucleotides read TGCGCCAGCAGTGGTCTCACAGATACGCAGTATTTT.

This clone has a handful of counts. The chain couples TRBV21-1 to TRBJ2-7; the table assigns TRBD1, which was not confirmed against the DNA. TRBV21-1 is marked as a pseudogene. The CDR3 covers 16 residues. CDR3 residues: CASPKGPGYLSYEQYF. CDR3 bases: TGTGCCAGCCCCAAAGGTCCAGGATATCTTAGCTACGAGCAGTACTTC.

The rearrangement uses TRBV7-3 and TRBJ2-3; 7 bases match TRBD1. The ends lost 5 bases at V and 9 bases at J; junction bases unmatched: 5. Per germline, CDR1 SGHTA and CDR2 FQGTGA. This CDR3 is built from 12 residues. The CDR3 nucleotides are TGTGCCAGCAGCCCTGACAGGGCCACGCAGTATTTT. Residues: CASSPDRATQYF.

The chain links TRBV27 to TRBJ2-4; TRBD1 is a possible D gene (6 bases). CDR3 size: 18 residues. Germline CDR1 MNHEY, CDR2 SMNVEV (reference sequence). V lost 3 bases and J lost 0, with 18 bases in between. The CDR3 DNA is TGTGCCAGCAGTTTGCCCCCGGACAGCTCACTAGCCAAAAACATTCAGTACTTC. Amino acids: CASSLPPDSSLAKNIQYF.

The DNA of the CDR3 is TGTGCCAGCAGCTCACAGGGGGGGGACACTGAAGCTTTCTTT. Residues: CASSSQGGDTEAFF. The chain carries TRBV7-8 and TRBJ1-1, with 8 bases fitting TRBD1. V lost 4 bases to trimming and J lost 3 bases; unmatched junction nucleotides: 4. The germline gives CDR1 SGHVS, CDR2 FQNEAQ. The CDR3 spans 14 residues. Full variable domain (rest looked up from reference TRBV7-8 and TRBJ1-1): GAGVSQSPRYKVAKRGQDVALRCDPISGHVSLFWYQQALGQGPEFLTYFQNEAQLDKSGLPSDRFFAERPEGSVSTLKIQRTQQEDSAVYLCASSSQGGDTEAFFGQGTRLTVV.

The V and J genes are TRBV19 and TRBJ1-1; D remains unclear. Per the germline V gene, CDR1 is LNHDA and CDR2 is SQIVND (reference sequence). V gave up 1 base and J gave up 7 bases, with 7 bases separating them. The CDR3 contains 12 residues. This chain's CDR3 is CASSIGLGEAFF. Written as DNA, the CDR3 is TGTGCCAGTAGTATAGGCCTAGGTGAAGCTTTCTTT. The full variable domain, its missing parts supplied by reference TRBV19 and TRBJ1-1, is DGGITQSPKYLFRKEGQNVTLSCEQNLNHDAMYWYRQDPGQGLRLIYYSQIVNDFQKGDIAEGYSVSREKKESFPLTVTSAQKNPTAFYLCASSIGLGEAFFGQGTRLTVV.

J is TRBJ2-2 and V is TRBV19; 10 positions agree with TRBD2. This CDR3 has 16 residues. V lost 5 bases, J lost 3 bases, and 6 bases stayed unmatched. Germline CDR1 LNHDA, CDR2 SQIVND (reference sequence). CDR3 nucleotides: TGTGCCAGTAGTCTTCTAGCGGGAGTTTACACCGGGGAGCTGTTTTTT. This gives the protein CASSLLAGVYTGELFF.

The rearrangement joins TRBV18 to TRBJ2-5; D not certain. Germline V CDR1 and CDR2: KGHSH, LQKENI. Trimming shortened V by 4 bases and J by 7 bases, and 13 bases separated the two germline ends. The CDR3 length is 13 residues. Written as DNA, the CDR3 is TGTGCCAGCTCACGAGACTCCGATGGGACCCAGTACTTC. Translated, it gives CASSRDSDGTQYF.

This chain's CDR3 is CSAREGGTGELFF. In nucleotides, the CDR3 is TGCAGCGCCCGGGAGGGGGGGACCGGGGAGCTGTTTTTT. The J gene is TRBJ2-2, the V gene TRBV29-1; TRBD2 aligns across 8 bases. Germline V CDR1 and CDR2: SQVTM, ANQGSEA. Germline trimming cut 7 bases from V and 5 bases from J; bases unmatched to any gene: 6. The CDR3 is 13 amino acids.

This rearrangement joins TRBV3-1 (or the pseudogene TRBV3-2) to TRBJ1-3; D unclear. V was clipped by 0 bases and J by 8 bases, with 8 bases between them. The CDR3 runs to 13 residues. Germline CDR1 LGHDT, CDR2 YNNKEL (reference sequence). The CDR3 DNA sequence: TGTGCCAGCAGCCAAGAGGGGAGAGACACCATATATTTT. It specifies CASSQEGRDTIYF.

In this sample, this clone turned up once. The J gene is TRBJ2-7, the V gene TRBV24-1, with 7 bases identical to TRBD1. CDR3 length: 14 amino acids. Germline values: CDR1 KGHDR, CDR2 SFDVKD. The trim removed 2 bases at V and 5 bases at J, leaving 5 bases unmatched. In DNA, the CDR3 is TGTGCCACCAGTGATTACCGAGGGGGCCACGAGCAGTACTTC. Its protein product is CATSDYRGGHEQYF.

The chain carries TRBV12-2 and TRBJ2-3; TRBD2 is the table's D call and was not checked against the DNA. TRBV12-2 is described as a pseudogene. This CDR3 is 15 amino acids long. This chain's CDR3 is CASRLIASPTDTQYF. CDR3 nucleotide sequence: TGTGCAAGTCGCTTAATAGCCTCCCCCACAGATACGCAGTATTTT.

This chain uses TRBV19 with TRBJ2-1; maybe TRBD1 (5 bases). The V gene's germline CDR1 is LNHDA and CDR2 SQIVND (reference sequence). This CDR3 is 12 amino acids long. The V gene lost 2 bases and the J gene lost 9 bases, with 8 bases spanning the gap. CDR3 DNA: TGTGCCAGTAGTATAAGGGGCAGTGAGCAGTTCTTC. It encodes CASSIRGSEQFF.

This chain joins TRBV10-1 and TRBJ1-6; perhaps TRBD1 as D (5 bases). The CDR3 is 13 amino acids. Looked up from germline, CDR1 is WNHNN and CDR2 is SYGVQD (reference sequence). The ends were cut back, 8 bases at V and 4 bases at J, with 9 bases in the middle. Written as DNA, the CDR3 is TGCGCCAGCCGACAGAGTTATAATTCACCCCTCCACTTT. Residues: CASRQSYNSPLHF.

The chain joins TRBV28 to TRBJ1-2; TRBD1 matches at 12 bases. The CDR3 totals 16 residues. V shed 5 bases, J shed 0 bases, and the junction held 4 bases outside the gene matches. Per the germline V gene, CDR1 is MDHEN and CDR2 is SYDVKM. The CDR3 loop is CASSPGQGAANYGYTF. CDR3 nucleotides: TGTGCCAGCAGTCCGGGACAGGGGGCGGCTAACTATGGCTACACCTTC.

The gene calls are TRBV5-1 and TRBJ1-5; D is unresolved. This CDR3 has 15 amino acids. Germline V CDR1 and CDR2: SGHRS, YFSETQ. Trimming shortened V by 0 bases and J by 3 bases, and 10 bases separated the two germline ends. CDR3 sequence: CASSLAEFPNQPQHF. The CDR3 coding sequence is TGCGCCAGCAGCTTGGCCGAGTTCCCCAATCAGCCCCAGCATTTT. Full variable domain (missing parts from reference TRBV5-1 and TRBJ1-5): KAGVTQTPRYLIKTRGQQVTLSCSPISGHRSVSWYQQTPGQGLQFLFEYFSETQRNKGNFPGRFSGRQFSNSRSEMNVSTLELGDSALYLCASSLAEFPNQPQHFGDGTRLSIL.

The V call is TRBV5-4, the J call TRBJ2-7; a possible D gene is TRBD2 (6 bases). The CDR3 has 13 amino acids. V gave up 0 bases and J gave up 3 bases, with 7 bases separating them. Germline-derived CDR1 and CDR2 are SGHNT and YYREEE (reference sequence). CDR3 amino acids: CASSLGLDYEQYF. For the CDR3, the DNA is TGTGCCAGCAGCTTGGGACTAGACTACGAGCAGTACTTC.

The genes are TRBV7-6 and TRBJ2-7, with 7 nucleotides matching TRBD1. CDR1 is SGHVS and CDR2 is FNYEAQ in the germline V gene. The CDR3 spans 15 residues. V lost 2 bases to trimming and J lost 5 bases; unmatched junction nucleotides: 9. CDR3 region: CASSLKGATLDEQYF. In DNA, the CDR3 is TGTGCCAGCAGCTTAAAGGGGGCGACTTTGGACGAGCAGTACTTC. Variable domain in full (rest from reference TRBV7-6 and TRBJ2-7): GAGVSQSPRYKVTKRGQDVALRCDPISGHVSLYWYRQALGQGPEFLTYFNYEAQQDKSGLPNDRFSAERPEGSISTLTIQRTEQRDSAMYRCASSLKGATLDEQYFGPGTRLTVT.

The chain carries TRBV6-5 and TRBJ1-6, with 8 bases fitting TRBD1. After removal of 7 bases from V and 8 bases from J, the junction contained 4 bases not matched to a gene. The CDR3 loop spans 13 amino acids. Germline-derived CDR1 and CDR2 are MNHEY and SVGAGI. CDR3 in amino acids: CASTVDRDSPLHF. In DNA form, the CDR3 reads TGTGCCAGCACAGTGGACAGGGATTCACCCCTCCACTTT.

The chain joins TRBV6-1 to TRBJ1-2; 7 bases line up with TRBD1. Germline V gives CDR1 MNHNS, CDR2 SASEGT. V was clipped by 1 base and J by 3 bases; unmatched bases: 11. CDR3 size: 17 residues. CDR3 amino acids: CASSEESRGGFDYGYTF. CDR3 sequence (DNA): TGTGCCAGCAGTGAAGAATCGAGAGGGGGCTTCGACTATGGCTACACCTTC.

This chain joins TRBV5-6 and TRBJ1-5; possible D gene TRBD1, 6 bases. The CDR3 consists of 13 residues. The germline V gene encodes CDR1 SGHDT and CDR2 YYEEEE. Trimming shortened V by 4 bases and J by 7 bases, and 12 bases separated the two germline ends. DNA for the CDR3: TGTGCCAGCAGCCTACAGGGTTGGCAGCCCCAGCATTTT. This sequence encodes CASSLQGWQPQHF.

The V call is TRBV2, the J call TRBJ2-5; 9 bases fit TRBD2. V dropped 0 bases and J dropped 4; count of bases not matched to a gene: 9. In germline, CDR1 is SNHLY, CDR2 FYNNEI. The CDR3 totals 17 residues. In DNA, the CDR3 is TGTGCCAGCAGTGAAGCGGTAGCGGGAGAGGGGGGAGAGACCCAGTACTTC. Amino acid sequence: CASSEAVAGEGGETQYF.